A single sample is the source of the 5 T cell receptor beta chains below, sequenced in a study of blood T cell repertoires in COVID-19. Assay used: immunoSEQ multiplex PCR; TCRdb lists only in-frame clones, some missing. The table includes about 420,000 clones, approximately 90% detected once. Specimen: peripheral blood. The source is a man aged 18-30 years with COVID-19, enrolled during active disease.

The chain couples TRBV24-1 to TRBJ1-4; the match to TRBD1 covers 9 bases. The CDR3 length is 15 residues. The ends lost 4 bases at V and 8 bases at J; junction bases unmatched: 7. CDR1 and CDR2 from the germline V gene are KGHDR and SFDVKD. The CDR3 spells CATSDPQGAAEKLFF. CDR3 nucleotide sequence: TGTGCCACCAGTGACCCACAGGGGGCTGCCGAAAAACTGTTTTTT.

J is TRBJ1-3 and V is TRBV6-5; D not resolved. The V gene's germline CDR1 is MNHEY and CDR2 SVGAGI. V was clipped by 6 bases and J by 11 bases, with 14 bases between them. The CDR3 is made up of 12 amino acids. CDR3 in amino acids: CASSQARGAIYF. Written as DNA, the CDR3 is TGTGCCAGCAGCCAGGCACGGGGAGCCATATATTTT.

V is TRBV3-1 (or the pseudogene TRBV3-2) and J is TRBJ2-7; 10 nucleotides match TRBD2. Trimming took 4 bases from V and 3 from J; bases not matched to a gene: 0. CDR1 and CDR2 from the germline V gene are LGHDT and YNNKEL (reference sequence). The CDR3 has 13 amino acids. The CDR3 loop reads CASSRTSGYEQYF. CDR3 nucleotide sequence: TGTGCCAGCAGCCGGACTAGCGGCTACGAGCAGTACTTC.

The chain recombines TRBV3-1 (or the pseudogene TRBV3-2) with TRBJ1-3, with 10 positions matching TRBD1. The V and J ends lost 5 bases and 5 bases, in that order; junction bases with no gene match: 9. The CDR3 is made up of 16 amino acids. From germline, CDR1 is LGHDT and CDR2 YNNKEL (reference sequence). The CDR3 spells CASSSNGDRGRNTIYF. Here the CDR3 DNA reads TGTGCCAGCAGCTCAAACGGGGACAGGGGCAGAAACACCATATATTTT.

In this sample, this clone turned up once. The CDR3 bases are TGCGCCAGCACAGCGGGACCTAGCACAGATACGCAGTATTTT. As protein: CASTAGPSTDTQYF. V gene TRBV10-2 combines with J gene TRBJ2-3; 7 bases are a match to TRBD2. CDR1 and CDR2 (germline): WSHSY, SAAADI. The CDR3 consists of 14 residues. V trimming: 7 bases; J trimming: 0 bases; junction bases outside the gene matches: 4.